This T cell receptor beta chain is from a study of T cell repertoires in cytomegalovirus infection (dated by TCRdb to about 2019). Background on the whole study: Donor HLA type was relevant to the analysis, because carriage of CMV infection together with the matching HLA type was indicated by public TCR beta signatures.

The sequencer listed for this sample is Illumina HiSeq 1500. TCRdb redid the processing of the public reads, applying fastp at Q25 and MiXCR, and retained in-frame beta chains. For every CDR3 protein sequence, its rows merge into one entry that carries the most common genes and DNA. For this sample there are roughly 200,000 distinct CDR3 sequences; nearly 9.5% appear just once. The ten largest clones add up to about 5% of the sample. This clonotype came up a few times. There is no known antigen for this receptor. No much larger clonotype is one base removed from it; base qualities were not supplied. General conclusions and limits of the study: Carriers of CMV infection plus the relevant HLA type were discriminated by the cumulative frequency of public TCR beta family members in the study cohort and in an independent approximately 340-donor cohort. The ex vivo response was dominated by HLA-C-restricted CMV-specific TCR beta clonotypes, which also provided the single most frequent clonotype in two of eight donors.

From the cysteine through the phenylalanine, the CDR3 covers 14 amino acids. Solely the CDR3 DNA is kept, with 42 bases framed from the first base. CDR1 and CDR2 are read off the germline V gene as SGHTA and FQGNSA. Relative to germline, V is missing 5 bases and J is missing 10 bases, with 8 bases of the junction outside any gene match. Material: PBMCs. The sequence is built from TRBV7-2 and TRBJ1-6; TRBD1 agrees with 7 junctional bases. This receptor was identified in a human donor in good health (CMV status not recorded). Some clones in this sample may be carry-over from other donors' samples. The nucleotide sequence reads as follows: TGTGCCAGCAGCAATGGCAGGGGGGAATCACCCCTCCACTTT. It translates to CASSNGRGESPLHF. Supplemented by the reference TRBV7-2 and TRBJ1-6 proteins around the CDR3, the complete variable domain is GAGVSQSPSNKVTEKGKDVELRCDPISGHTALYWYRQSLGQGLEFLIYFQGNSAPDKSGLPSDRFSAERTGGSVSTLTIQRTQQEDSAVYLCASSNGRGESPLHFGNGTRLTVT.